This T cell receptor (beta chain) was sequenced for a study of T cell responses to AZD1222 COVID-19 vaccine. Looking at the study overall: Second-dose schedules of about 4 or about 12 weeks were combined. Notes on the study in general: Without day 14 samples, only post-peak T cell repertoires were studied. There were mostly white British donors and more females than males, and clonal diversity was possibly underestimated.

A word on this clone: Its antigen is not identified.

Libraries were prepared by immunoSEQ multiplex PCR; TCRdb keeps only in-frame clonotypes and omits some of them. In the table there are more than 95,000 clones, 75% to 90% of which are singletons. The CDR3 runs to 14 residues. The V and J ends lost 1 base and 5 bases respectively, with 10 bases between them. Germline V gives CDR1 SGHRS, CDR2 YFSETQ. This TCR was sampled from an adult in good health. The sample here was peripheral blood, taken on day 0 of AZD1222 vaccination. This rearrangement joins TRBV5-1 to TRBJ2-1; D is ambiguous. This CDR3 is CASSLLRSNNEQFF. DNA of the CDR3: TGCGCCAGCAGCTTGCTCAGATCGAACAATGAGCAGTTCTTC.